This record looks at one T cell receptor beta chain sequence and its context. What it binds is unknown. The data are from a study of cytomegalovirus exposure and HLA in healthy donors. Study summary: An earlier analysis found roughly 110 million unique TCR beta sequences from 200 million or so T cells. Overall study findings and caveats: Presence/absence analyses treated sequencing depth as roughly uniform across donors. The study labeled 150 or so TCR beta chains cytomegalovirus-associated.

The CDR3 is 15 residues long. CDR1 LNHNV and CDR2 YYDKDF come from the germline V gene (reference sequence). V lost 5 bases to trimming and J lost 0 bases; unmatched junction nucleotides: 7. Primers included in the PCR were 60 Vbeta and 13 Jbeta primers. TCRdb's copy holds only in-frame clones and misses some; the assay was immunoSEQ multiplex PCR. The data hold about 150,000 clones, with approximately 84% observed a single time. V and J are TRBV15 and TRBJ2-7; TRBD1 aligns across 7 bases. The sequencing input was PBMCs. This receptor was obtained from a man between 18 and 35 years old in good health and CMV-seronegative. The CDR3 DNA reads TGTGCCACCAGCGGAAGGGACAGAAGCTCCTACGAGCAGTACTTC. Residues: CATSGRDRSSYEQYF.